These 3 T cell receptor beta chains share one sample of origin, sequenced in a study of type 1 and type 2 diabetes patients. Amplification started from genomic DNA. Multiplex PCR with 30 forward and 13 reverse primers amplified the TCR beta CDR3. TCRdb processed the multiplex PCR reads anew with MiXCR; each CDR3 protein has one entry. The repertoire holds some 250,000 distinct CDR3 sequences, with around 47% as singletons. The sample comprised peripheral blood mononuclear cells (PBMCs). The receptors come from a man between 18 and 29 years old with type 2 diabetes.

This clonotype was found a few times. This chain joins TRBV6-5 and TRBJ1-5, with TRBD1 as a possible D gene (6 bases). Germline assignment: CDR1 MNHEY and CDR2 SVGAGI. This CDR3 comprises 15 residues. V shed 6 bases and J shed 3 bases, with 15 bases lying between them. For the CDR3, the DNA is TGTGCCAGCAGCCTCACAGGGCCGGACAATCAGCCCCAGCATTTT. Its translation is CASSLTGPDNQPQHF.

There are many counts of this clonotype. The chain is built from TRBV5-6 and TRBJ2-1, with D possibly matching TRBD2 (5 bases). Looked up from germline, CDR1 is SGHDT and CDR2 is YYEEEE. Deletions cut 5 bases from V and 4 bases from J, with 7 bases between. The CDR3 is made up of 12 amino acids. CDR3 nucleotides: TGTGCCAGCAGGTCGGGGTACAATGAGCAGTTCTTC. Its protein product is CASRSGYNEQFF.

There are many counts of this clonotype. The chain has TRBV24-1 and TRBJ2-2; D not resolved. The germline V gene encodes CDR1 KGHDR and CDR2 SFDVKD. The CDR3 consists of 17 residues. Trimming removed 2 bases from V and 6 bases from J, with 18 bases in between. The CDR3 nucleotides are TGTGCCACCAGTGATTCGACGGCTAGGTACGACGCCGGGGAGCTGTTTTTT. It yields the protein CATSDSTARYDAGELFF.